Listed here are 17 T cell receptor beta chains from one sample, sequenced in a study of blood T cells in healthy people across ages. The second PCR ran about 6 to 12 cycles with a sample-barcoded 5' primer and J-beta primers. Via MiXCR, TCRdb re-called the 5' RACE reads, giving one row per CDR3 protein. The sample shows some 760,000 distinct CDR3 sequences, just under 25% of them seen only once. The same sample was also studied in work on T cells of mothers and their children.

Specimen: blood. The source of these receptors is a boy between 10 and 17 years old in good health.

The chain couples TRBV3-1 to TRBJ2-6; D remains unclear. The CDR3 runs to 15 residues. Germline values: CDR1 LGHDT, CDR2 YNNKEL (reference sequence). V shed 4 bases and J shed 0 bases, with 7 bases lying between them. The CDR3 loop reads CASSPLYSGANVLTF. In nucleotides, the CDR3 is TGTGCCAGCAGCCCACTATACTCTGGGGCCAACGTCCTGACTTTC.

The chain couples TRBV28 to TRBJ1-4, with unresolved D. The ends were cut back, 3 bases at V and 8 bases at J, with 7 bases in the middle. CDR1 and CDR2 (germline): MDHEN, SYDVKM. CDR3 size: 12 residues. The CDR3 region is CASSFRREKLFF. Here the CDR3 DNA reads TGTGCCAGCAGTTTTCGAAGGGAAAAACTGTTTTTT.

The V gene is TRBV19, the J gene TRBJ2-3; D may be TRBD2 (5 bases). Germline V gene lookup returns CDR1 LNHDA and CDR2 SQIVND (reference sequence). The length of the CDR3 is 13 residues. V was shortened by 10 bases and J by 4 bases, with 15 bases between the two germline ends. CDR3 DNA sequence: TGTGCCACCCTTACTAGATCGCCAGATACGCAGTATTTT. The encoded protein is CATLTRSPDTQYF.

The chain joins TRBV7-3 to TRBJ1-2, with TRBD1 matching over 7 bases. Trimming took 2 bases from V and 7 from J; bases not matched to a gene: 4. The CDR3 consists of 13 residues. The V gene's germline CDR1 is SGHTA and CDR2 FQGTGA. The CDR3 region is CASSLQGEGGYTF. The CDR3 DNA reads TGTGCCAGCAGCTTACAGGGGGAGGGTGGCTACACCTTC.

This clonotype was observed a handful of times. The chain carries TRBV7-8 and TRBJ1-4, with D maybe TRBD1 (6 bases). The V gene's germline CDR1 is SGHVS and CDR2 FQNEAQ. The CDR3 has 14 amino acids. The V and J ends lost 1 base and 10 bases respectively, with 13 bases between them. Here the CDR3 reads CASSLVAGEGKLFF. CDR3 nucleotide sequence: TGTGCCAGCAGCTTAGTTGCAGGGGAGGGAAAACTGTTTTTT. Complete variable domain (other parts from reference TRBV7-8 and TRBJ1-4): GAGVSQSPRYKVAKRGQDVALRCDPISGHVSLFWYQQALGQGPEFLTYFQNEAQLDKSGLPSDRFFAERPEGSVSTLKIQRTQQEDSAVYLCASSLVAGEGKLFFGSGTQLSVL.

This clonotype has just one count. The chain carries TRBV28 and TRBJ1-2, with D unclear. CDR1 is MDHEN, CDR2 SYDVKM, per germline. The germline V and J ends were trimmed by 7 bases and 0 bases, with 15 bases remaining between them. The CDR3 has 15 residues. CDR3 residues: CASNSMGASNYGYTF. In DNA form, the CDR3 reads TGTGCCAGCAATAGCATGGGCGCCTCTAACTATGGCTACACCTTC.

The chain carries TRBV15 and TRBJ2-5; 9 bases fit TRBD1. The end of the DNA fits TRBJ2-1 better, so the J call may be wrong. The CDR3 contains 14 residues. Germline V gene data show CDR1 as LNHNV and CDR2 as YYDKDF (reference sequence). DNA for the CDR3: TGTGCCACCAGCTCTCCCGGGACAGGGAGCGGGCAGTTCTTC. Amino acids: CATSSPGTGSGQFF.

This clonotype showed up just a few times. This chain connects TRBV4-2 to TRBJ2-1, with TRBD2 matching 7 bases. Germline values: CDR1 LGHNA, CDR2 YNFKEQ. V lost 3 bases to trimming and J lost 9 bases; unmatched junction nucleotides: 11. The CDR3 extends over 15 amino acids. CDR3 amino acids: CASSQTRTSRGEQFF. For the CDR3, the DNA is TGTGCCAGCAGCCAGACAAGGACTAGTCGCGGTGAGCAGTTCTTC.

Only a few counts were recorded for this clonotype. CDR3 DNA: TGTGCCAGCAGCTTAGTTATGTCTCAAGAGACCCAGTACTTC. It encodes CASSLVMSQETQYF. This chain uses TRBV7-2 with TRBJ2-5; no clear D. Trimming took 1 base from V and 2 from J, leaving 8 bases between them. From germline, CDR1 is SGHTA and CDR2 FQGNSA. The CDR3 is made up of 14 amino acids.

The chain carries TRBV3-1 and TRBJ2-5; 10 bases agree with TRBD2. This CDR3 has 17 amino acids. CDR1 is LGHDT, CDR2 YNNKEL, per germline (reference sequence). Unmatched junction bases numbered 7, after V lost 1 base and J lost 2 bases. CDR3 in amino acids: CASSQASGTSEQETQYF. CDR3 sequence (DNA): TGTGCCAGCAGCCAAGCTTCCGGGACTAGCGAGCAAGAGACCCAGTACTTC.

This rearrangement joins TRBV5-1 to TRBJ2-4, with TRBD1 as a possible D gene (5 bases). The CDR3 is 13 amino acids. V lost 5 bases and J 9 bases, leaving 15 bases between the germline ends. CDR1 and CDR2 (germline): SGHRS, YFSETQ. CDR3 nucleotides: TGCGCCAGCAGTTTTAAAGGGGAAAGCATTCAGTACTTC. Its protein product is CASSFKGESIQYF.

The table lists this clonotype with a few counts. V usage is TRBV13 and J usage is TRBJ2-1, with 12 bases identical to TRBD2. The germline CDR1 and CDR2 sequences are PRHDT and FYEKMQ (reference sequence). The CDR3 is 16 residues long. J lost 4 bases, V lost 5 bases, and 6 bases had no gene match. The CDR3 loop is CASSAIGLAGYNEQFF. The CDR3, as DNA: TGTGCCAGCAGCGCCATCGGACTAGCGGGGTACAATGAGCAGTTCTTC.

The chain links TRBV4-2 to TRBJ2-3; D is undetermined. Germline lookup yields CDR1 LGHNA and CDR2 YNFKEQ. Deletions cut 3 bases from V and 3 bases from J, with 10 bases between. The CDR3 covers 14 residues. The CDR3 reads CASSQYLKTDTQYF. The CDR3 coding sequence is TGTGCCAGCAGCCAGTACCTAAAAACAGATACGCAGTATTTT.

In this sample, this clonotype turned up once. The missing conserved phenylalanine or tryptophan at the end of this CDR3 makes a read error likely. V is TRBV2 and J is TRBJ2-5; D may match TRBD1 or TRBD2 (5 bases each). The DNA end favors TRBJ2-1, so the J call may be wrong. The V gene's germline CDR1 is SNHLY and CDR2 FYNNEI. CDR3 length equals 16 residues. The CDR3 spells CASSGETGNGLNEQFL. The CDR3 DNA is TGTGCCAGCAGCGGGGAAACAGGTAACGGGCTGAATGAGCAGTTCTTG.

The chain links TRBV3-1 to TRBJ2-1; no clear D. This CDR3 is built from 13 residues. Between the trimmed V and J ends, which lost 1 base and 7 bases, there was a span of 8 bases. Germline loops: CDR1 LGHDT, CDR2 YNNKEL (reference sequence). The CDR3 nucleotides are TGTGCCAGCAGCCAAGGGGAATCTAATGAGCAGTTCTTC. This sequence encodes CASSQGESNEQFF.

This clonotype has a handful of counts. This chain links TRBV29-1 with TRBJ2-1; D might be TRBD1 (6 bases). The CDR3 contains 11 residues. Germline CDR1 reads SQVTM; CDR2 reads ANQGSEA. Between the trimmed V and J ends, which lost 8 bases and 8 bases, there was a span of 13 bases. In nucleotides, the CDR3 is TGCAGCAGCCTCAGGGGCCATGAGCAGTTCTTC. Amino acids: CSSLRGHEQFF.

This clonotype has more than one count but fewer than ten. The CDR3 spells CASSQEIHNEKLFF. The CDR3 region has the DNA TGCGCCAGCAGCCAAGAGATCCATAATGAAAAACTGTTTTTT. The rearrangement uses TRBV4-3 and TRBJ1-4; no reliable D call. CDR3 length equals 14 residues. Between the trimmed V and J ends, which lost 0 bases and 4 bases, there was a span of 6 bases. CDR1 LGHNA and CDR2 YSLEER come from the germline V gene.